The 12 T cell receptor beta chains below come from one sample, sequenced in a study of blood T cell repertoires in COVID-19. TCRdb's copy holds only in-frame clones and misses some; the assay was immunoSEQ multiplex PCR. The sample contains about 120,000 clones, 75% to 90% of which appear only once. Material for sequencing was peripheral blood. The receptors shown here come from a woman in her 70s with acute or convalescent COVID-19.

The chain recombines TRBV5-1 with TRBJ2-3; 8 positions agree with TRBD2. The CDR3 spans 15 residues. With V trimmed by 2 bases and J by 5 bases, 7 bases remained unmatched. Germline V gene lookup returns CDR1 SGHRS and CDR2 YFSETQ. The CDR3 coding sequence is TGCGCCAGCAGCTTTAGCGGGGCGCACGGAGATACGCAGTATTTT. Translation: CASSFSGAHGDTQYF.

DNA of the CDR3: TGTGCCAGCAGACCCAGAGAGGGATTGAACACTGAAGCTTTCTTT. It encodes CASRPREGLNTEAFF. J is TRBJ1-1 and V is TRBV7-9, with unresolved D. Trimming removed 6 bases from V and 0 bases from J, with 14 bases in between. The CDR3 covers 15 residues. CDR1 SEHNR and CDR2 FQNEAQ come from the germline V gene (reference sequence).

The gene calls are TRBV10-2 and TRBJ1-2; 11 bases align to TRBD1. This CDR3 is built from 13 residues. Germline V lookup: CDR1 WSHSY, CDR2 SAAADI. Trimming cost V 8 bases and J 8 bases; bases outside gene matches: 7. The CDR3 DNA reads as TGCGCCAGCTCTGGACAGGGGGCGGGGGGCTACACCTTC. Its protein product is CASSGQGAGGYTF.

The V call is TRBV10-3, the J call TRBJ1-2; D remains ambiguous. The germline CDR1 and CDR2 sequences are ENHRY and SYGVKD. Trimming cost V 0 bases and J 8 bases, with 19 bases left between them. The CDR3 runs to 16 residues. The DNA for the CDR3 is TGTGCCATCAGTGAGTCGGGAGGCGCAGGATATGAGGGCTACACCTTC. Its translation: CAISESGGAGYEGYTF.

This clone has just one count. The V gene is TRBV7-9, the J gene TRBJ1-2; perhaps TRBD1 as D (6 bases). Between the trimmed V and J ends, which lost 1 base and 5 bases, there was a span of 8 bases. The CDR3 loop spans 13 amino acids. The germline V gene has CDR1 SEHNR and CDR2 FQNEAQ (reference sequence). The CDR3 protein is CASSLGTDYGYTF. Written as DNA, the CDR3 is TGTGCCAGCAGCTTAGGGACAGATTATGGCTACACCTTC.

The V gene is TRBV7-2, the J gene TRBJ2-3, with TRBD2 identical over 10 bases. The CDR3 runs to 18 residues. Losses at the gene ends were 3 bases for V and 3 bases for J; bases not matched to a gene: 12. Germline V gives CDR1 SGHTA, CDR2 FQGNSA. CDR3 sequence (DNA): TGTGCCAGCAGCTTTCCTAGCGGGGGCAATCTATTAACAGATACGCAGTATTTT. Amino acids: CASSFPSGGNLLTDTQYF.

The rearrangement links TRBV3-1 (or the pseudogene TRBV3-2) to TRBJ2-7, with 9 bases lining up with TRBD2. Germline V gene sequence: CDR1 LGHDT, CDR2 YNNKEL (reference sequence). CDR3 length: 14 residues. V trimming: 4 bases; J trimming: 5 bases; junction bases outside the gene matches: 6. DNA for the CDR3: TGTGCCAGCAGCCTCCTTGGCGGGGGGGACGAGCAGTACTTC. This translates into CASSLLGGGDEQYF.

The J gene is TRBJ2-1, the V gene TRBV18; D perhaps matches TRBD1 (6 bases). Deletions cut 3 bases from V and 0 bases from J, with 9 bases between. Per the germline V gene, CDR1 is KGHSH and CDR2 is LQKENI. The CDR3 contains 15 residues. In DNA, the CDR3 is TGTGCCAGCTCACCTGGACAGAGCTCCTACAATGAGCAGTTCTTC. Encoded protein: CASSPGQSSYNEQFF.

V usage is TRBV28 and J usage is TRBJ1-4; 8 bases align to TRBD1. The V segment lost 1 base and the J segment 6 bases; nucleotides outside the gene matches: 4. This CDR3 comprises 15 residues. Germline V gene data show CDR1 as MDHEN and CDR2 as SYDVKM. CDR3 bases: TGTGCCAGCAGTTTATTCAGGGGGCTTGATGAAAAACTGTTTTTT. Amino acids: CASSLFRGLDEKLFF.

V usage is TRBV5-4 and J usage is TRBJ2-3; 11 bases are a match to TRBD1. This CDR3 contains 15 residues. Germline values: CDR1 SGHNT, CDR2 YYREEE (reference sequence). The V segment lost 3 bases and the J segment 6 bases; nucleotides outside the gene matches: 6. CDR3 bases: TGTGCCAGCAGCTGGTCCGGGACAGGGGGTGATACGCAGTATTTT. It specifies CASSWSGTGGDTQYF.

In nucleotides, the CDR3 is TGCAGTGCTAGTCCCTCCTTTAGCAATCAGCCCCAGCATTTT. Translation: CSASPSFSNQPQHF. The chain uses TRBV20-1 and TRBJ1-5; no clear D gene. This CDR3 is 14 amino acids long. V shed 3 bases and J shed 0 bases, with 9 bases lying between them. CDR1 is DFQATT and CDR2 is SNEGSKA in the germline V gene (reference sequence).

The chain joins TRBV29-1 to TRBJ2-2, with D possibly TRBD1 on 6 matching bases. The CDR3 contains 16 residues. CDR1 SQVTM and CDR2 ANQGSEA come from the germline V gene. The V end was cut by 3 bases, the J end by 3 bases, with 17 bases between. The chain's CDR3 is CSVEPTTGPHTGELFF. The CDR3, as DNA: TGCAGCGTTGAGCCAACGACAGGCCCTCACACCGGGGAGCTGTTTTTT.